This TCR beta chain was profiled in a study of T cell responses to AZD1222 COVID-19 vaccine. Some clones are missing from TCRdb's copy, which holds only in-frame ones; the method was immunoSEQ multiplex PCR. Seen here are more than 100,000 clones, around 92% observed once, and the top ten hold 3.5% to 5%. CDR1 is KGHSH and CDR2 is LQKENI in the germline V gene. The junction had 5 bases not matched to a gene; V was cut back by 3 bases and J by 4 bases. The CDR3 length is 15 residues. The chain uses TRBV18 and TRBJ2-2; TRBD2 matches at 7 bases. This specimen was peripheral blood, taken on day 0 of AZD1222 vaccination. The TCR originated in an adult in good health. Written as DNA, the CDR3 is TGTGCCAGCTCACCGACCGGGGGGAGCACCGGGGAGCTGTTTTTT. Translation: CASSPTGGSTGELFF.